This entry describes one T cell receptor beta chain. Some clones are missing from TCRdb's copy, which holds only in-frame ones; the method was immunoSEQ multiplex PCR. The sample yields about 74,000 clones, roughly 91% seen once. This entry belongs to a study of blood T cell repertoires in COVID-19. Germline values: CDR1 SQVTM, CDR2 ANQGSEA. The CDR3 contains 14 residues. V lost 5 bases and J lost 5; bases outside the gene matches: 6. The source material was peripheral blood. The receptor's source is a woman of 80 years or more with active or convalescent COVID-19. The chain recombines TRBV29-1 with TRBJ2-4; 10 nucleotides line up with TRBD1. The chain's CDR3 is CSVTRQGAQNIQYF. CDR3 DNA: TGCAGCGTTACCCGACAGGGGGCTCAAAACATTCAGTACTTC.